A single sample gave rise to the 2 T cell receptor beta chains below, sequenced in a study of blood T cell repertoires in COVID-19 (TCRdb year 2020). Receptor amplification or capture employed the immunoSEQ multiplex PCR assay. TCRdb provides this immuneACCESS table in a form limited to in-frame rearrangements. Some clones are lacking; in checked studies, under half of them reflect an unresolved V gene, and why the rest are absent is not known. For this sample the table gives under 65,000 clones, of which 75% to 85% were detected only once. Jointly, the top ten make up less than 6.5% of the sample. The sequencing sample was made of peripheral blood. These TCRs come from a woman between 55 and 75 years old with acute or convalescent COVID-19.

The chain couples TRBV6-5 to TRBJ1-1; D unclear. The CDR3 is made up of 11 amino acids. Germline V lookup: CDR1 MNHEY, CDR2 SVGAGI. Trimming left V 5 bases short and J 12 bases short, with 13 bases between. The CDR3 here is CASSQSAAPFF. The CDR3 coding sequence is TGTGCCAGCAGTCAGTCAGCGGCCCCTTTCTTT.

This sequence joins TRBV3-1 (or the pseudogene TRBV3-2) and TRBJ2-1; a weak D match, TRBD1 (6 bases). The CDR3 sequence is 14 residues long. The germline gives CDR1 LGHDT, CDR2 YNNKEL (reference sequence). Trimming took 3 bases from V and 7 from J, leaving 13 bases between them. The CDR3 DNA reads TGTGCCAGCAGCCATTCTACAGGGTGGAATGAGCAGTTCTTC. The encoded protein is CASSHSTGWNEQFF.